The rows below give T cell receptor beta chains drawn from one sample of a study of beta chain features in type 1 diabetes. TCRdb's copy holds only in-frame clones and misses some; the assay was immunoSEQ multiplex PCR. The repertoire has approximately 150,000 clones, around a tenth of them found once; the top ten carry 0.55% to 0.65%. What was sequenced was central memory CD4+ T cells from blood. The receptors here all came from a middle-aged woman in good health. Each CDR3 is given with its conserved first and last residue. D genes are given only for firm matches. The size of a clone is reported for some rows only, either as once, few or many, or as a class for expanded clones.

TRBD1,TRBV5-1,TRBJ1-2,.,CASSPEGTGDYGYTF,TGCGCCAGCAGCCCAGAAGGGACAGGAGACTATGGCTACACCTTC
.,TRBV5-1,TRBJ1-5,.,CASREGPQGPQHF,TGCGCCAGCAGGGAAGGCCCGCAGGGGCCCCAGCATTTT
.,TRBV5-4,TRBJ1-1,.,CASSLGRGGYEAFF,TGTGCCAGCAGCCTGGGGCGCGGGGGGTATGAAGCTTTCTTT
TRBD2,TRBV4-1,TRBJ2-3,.,CASSQSGGASRTQYF,TGCGCCAGCAGCCAAAGCGGGGGGGCTAGTCGCACGCAGTATTTT
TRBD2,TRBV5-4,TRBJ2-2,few,CASSFITGSGDTGELFF,TGTGCCAGCAGCTTTATCACGGGTAGCGGGGACACCGGGGAGCTGTTTTTT
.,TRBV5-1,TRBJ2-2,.,CASSPGASNTGELFF,TGCGCCAGCAGTCCAGGGGCCTCGAACACCGGGGAGCTGTTTTTT
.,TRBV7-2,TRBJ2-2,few,CASSQLAANTGELFF,TGTGCCAGCAGTCAACTAGCTGCGAACACCGGGGAGCTGTTTTTT
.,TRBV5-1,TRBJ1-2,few,CASSLAYGGEDYGYTF,TGCGCCAGCAGCTTGGCTTACGGGGGGGAGGACTATGGCTACACCTTC
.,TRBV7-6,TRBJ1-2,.,CASSSQGHLNYGYTF,TGTGCCAGCAGCTCACAGGGACATTTGAACTATGGCTACACCTTC
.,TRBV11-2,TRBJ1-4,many,CASSKATQTPEKLFF,TGTGCCAGCAGCAAAGCGACCCAAACTCCTGAAAAACTGTTTTTT
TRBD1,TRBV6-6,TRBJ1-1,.,CASALGQGTTEAFF,TGTGCCAGCGCCCTCGGACAGGGTACGACTGAAGCTTTCTTT
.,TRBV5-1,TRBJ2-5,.,CASSLGVGPQETQYF,TGCGCCAGCAGCTTGGGTGTGGGGCCCCAAGAGACCCAGTACTTC
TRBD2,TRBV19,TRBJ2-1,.,CASSIRRGGLDEQFF,TGTGCCAGTAGTATCAGGCGGGGGGGCCTAGATGAGCAGTTCTTC
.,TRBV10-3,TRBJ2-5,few,CAISPRSGLETQYF,TGTGCCATCAGCCCTAGGAGCGGCCTAGAGACCCAGTACTTC
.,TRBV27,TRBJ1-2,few,CASSFRGGSGYTF,TGTGCCAGCAGTTTTCGGGGGGGCTCTGGCTACACCTTC
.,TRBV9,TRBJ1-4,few,CASSVGGSVNEKLFF,TGTGCCAGCAGCGTAGGAGGGTCAGTTAATGAAAAACTGTTTTTT
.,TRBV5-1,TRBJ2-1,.,CASSGRSYNEQFF,TGCGCCAGCAGCGGGAGGTCTTACAATGAGCAGTTCTTC
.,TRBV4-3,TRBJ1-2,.,CASSQEGGGGYTF,TGCGCCAGCAGCCAAGAAGGCGGGGGGGGCTACACCTTC
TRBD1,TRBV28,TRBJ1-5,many,CASRHETGYGQPQHF,TGTGCCAGCAGGCACGAGACAGGGTACGGGCAGCCCCAGCATTTT
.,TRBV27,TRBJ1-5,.,CASLYGGNPSNQPQHF,TGTGCCAGTCTCTACGGCGGAAACCCTAGCAATCAGCCCCAGCATTTT
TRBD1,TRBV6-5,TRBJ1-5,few,CASSYSTGTDQPQHF,TGTGCCAGCAGTTACTCCACCGGGACAGATCAGCCCCAGCATTTT
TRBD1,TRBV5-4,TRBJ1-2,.,CASSPNAGTGRDRYTF,TGTGCCAGCAGCCCTAACGCGGGGACAGGGAGGGATCGCTACACCTTC
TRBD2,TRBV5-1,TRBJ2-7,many,CASSSQGTSSAEQYF,TGCGCCAGCAGCTCCCAAGGGACTAGCTCGGCCGAGCAGTACTTC
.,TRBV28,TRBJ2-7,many,CASGLPHNEQYF,TGTGCCAGCGGACTCCCACACAACGAGCAGTACTTC
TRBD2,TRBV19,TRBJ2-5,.,CASSIGEGLQETQYF,TGTGCCAGTAGTATAGGGGAGGGGCTCCAAGAGACCCAGTACTTC
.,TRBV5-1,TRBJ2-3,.,CASSLGEPTDTQYF,TGCGCCAGCAGCTTGGGCGAACCCACAGATACGCAGTATTTT
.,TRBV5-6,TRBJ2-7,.,CASSFGRGGQGQYF,TGTGCCAGCAGCTTTGGTCGTGGCGGTCAGGGGCAGTACTTC
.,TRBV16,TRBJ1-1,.,CASSQSNAGNTEAFF,TGTGCCAGCAGCCAATCGAACGCCGGGAACACTGAAGCTTTCTTT
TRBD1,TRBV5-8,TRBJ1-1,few,CASSLEGTGNTEAFF,TGTGCCAGCAGCTTGGAAGGGACAGGGAACACTGAAGCTTTCTTT
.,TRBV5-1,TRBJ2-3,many,CASSSLADTQYF,TGCGCCAGCAGCTCACTCGCAGATACGCAGTATTTT
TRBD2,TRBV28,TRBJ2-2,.,CASTREGGELFF,TGTGCCAGCACCAGGGAGGGCGGGGAGCTGTTTTTT
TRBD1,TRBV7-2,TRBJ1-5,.,CASTLTGGRNQPQHF,TGTGCCAGCACCTTGACAGGGGGCCGCAATCAGCCCCAGCATTTT
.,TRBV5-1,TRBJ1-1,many,CASSFRQRNTEAFF,TGCGCCAGCAGCTTTCGACAGAGGAACACTGAAGCTTTCTTT